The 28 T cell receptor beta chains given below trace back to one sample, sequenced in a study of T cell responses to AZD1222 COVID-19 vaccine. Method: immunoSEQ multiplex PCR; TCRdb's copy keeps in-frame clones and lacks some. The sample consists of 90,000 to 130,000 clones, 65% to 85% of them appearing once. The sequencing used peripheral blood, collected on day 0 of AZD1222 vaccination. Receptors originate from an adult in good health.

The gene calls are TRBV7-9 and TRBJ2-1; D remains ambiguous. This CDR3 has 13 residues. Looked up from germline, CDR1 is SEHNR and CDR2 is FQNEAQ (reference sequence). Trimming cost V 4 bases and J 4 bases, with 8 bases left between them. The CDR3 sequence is CASSSGEYNEQFF. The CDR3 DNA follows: TGTGCCAGCAGCTCCGGAGAGTACAATGAGCAGTTCTTC.

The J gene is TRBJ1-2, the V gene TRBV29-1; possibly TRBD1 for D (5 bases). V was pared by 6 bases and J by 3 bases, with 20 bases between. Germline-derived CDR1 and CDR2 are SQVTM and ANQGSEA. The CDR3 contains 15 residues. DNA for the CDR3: TGCAGCGTCGGGGCCCTGGGGGGACGAGACTATGGCTACACCTTC. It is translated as CSVGALGGRDYGYTF.

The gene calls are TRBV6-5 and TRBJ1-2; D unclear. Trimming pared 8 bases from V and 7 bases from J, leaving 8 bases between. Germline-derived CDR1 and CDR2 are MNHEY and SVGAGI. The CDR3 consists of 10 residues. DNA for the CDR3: TGTGCCAGCCTACTATGTGGCTACACCTTC. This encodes CASLLCGYTF.

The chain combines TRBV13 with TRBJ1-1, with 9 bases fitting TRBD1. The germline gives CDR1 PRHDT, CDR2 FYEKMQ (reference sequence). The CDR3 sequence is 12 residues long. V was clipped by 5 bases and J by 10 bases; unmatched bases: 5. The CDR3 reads CASSRTGARAFF. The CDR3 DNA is TGTGCCAGCAGCCGGACAGGGGCCCGAGCTTTCTTT.

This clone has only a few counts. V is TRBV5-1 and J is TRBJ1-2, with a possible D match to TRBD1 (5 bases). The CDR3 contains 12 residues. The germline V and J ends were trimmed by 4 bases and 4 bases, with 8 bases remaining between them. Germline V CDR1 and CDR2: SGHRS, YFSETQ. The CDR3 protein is CASSEGSYGYTF. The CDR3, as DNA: TGCGCCAGCAGCGAGGGGAGCTATGGCTACACCTTC. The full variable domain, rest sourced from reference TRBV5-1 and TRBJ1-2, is KAGVTQTPRYLIKTRGQQVTLSCSPISGHRSVSWYQQTPGQGLQFLFEYFSETQRNKGNFPGRFSGRQFSNSRSEMNVSTLELGDSALYLCASSEGSYGYTFGSGTRLTVV.

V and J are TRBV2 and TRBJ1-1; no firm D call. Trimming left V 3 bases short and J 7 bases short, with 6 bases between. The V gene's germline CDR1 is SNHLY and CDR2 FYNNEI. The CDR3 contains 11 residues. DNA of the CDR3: TGTGCCAGCAGTGAGCGTTTTGAAGCTTTCTTT. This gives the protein CASSERFEAFF.

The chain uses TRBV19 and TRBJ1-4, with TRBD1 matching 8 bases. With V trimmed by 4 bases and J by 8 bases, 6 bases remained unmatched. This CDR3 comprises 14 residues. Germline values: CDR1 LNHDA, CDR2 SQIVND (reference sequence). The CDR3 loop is CASSRGQGGEKLFF. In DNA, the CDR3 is TGTGCCAGTAGTAGAGGACAGGGAGGCGAAAAACTGTTTTTT.

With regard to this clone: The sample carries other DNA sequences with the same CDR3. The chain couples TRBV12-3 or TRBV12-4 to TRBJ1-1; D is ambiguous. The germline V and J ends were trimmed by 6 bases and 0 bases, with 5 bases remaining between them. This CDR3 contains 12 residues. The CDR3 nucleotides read TGTGCCAGCAGCCTTTTGAACACTGAAGCTTTCTTT. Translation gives CASSLLNTEAFF.

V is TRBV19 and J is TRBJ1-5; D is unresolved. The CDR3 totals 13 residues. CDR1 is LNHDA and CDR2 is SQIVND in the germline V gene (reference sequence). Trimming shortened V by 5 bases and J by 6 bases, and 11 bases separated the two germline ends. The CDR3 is CASSPREGQPQHF. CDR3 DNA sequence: TGTGCCAGTAGTCCCCGGGAGGGTCAGCCCCAGCATTTT.

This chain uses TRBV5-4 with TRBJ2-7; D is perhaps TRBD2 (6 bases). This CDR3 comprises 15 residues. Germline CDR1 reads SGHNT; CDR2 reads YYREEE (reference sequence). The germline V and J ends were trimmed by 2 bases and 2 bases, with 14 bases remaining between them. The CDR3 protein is CASSLTGSRAYEQYF. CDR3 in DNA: TGTGCCAGCAGCTTAACCGGGAGTAGAGCCTACGAGCAGTACTTC.

The CDR3 nucleotides are TGTGCCAGCAGCCGTGATGGGACCCAGTACTTC. Translation gives CASSRDGTQYF. The chain joins TRBV9 to TRBJ2-5; D remains unclear. The germline V gene encodes CDR1 SGDLS and CDR2 YYNGEE. The CDR3 has 11 amino acids. Trimming removed 4 bases at V and 7 bases at J, with 8 bases between.

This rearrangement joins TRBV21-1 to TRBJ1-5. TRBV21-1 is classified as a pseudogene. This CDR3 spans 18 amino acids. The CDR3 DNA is TGTGCCAGCACGGCCGAGGGGGCGGGGGTCAAGTGGGATCAGCCCCAGCATTTT. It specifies CASTAEGAGVKWDQPQHF.

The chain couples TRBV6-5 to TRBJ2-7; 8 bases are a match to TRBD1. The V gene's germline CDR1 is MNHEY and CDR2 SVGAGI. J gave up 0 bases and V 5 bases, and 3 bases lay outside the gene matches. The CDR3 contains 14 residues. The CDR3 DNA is TGTGCCAGCAGTAACAGGGGGGACTCCTACGAGCAGTACTTC. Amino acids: CASSNRGDSYEQYF.

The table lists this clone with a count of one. The chain's CDR3 is CASSETGTGELFF. DNA for the CDR3: TGTGCCAGCAGTGAAACCGGAACCGGGGAGCTGTTTTTT. The gene calls are TRBV2 and TRBJ2-2; D is unresolved. Per the germline V gene, CDR1 is SNHLY and CDR2 is FYNNEI. The length of the CDR3 is 13 residues. The V end lost 2 bases, the J end lost 5 bases, and 6 bases lay between the germline ends.

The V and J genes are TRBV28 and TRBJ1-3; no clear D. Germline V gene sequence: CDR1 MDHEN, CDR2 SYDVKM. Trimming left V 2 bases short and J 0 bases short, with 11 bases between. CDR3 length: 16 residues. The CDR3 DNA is TGTGCCAGCAGTTTAGCCGGTATGAGCTCTGGAAACACCATATATTTT. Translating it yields CASSLAGMSSGNTIYF.

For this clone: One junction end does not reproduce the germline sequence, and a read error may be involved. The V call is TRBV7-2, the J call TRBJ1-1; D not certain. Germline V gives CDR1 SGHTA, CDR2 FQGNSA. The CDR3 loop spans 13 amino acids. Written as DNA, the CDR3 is TGTGCCAGCAGCGTCGATATGGGGTTAGGAAACAGATTT. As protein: CASSVDMGLGNRF.

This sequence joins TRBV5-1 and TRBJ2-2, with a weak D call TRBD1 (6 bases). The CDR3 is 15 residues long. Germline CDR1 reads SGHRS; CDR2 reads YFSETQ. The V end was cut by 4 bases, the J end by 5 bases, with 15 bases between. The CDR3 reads CASSLSPTGTGELFF. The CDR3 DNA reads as TGCGCCAGCAGCCTCAGCCCAACAGGGACCGGGGAGCTGTTTTTT.

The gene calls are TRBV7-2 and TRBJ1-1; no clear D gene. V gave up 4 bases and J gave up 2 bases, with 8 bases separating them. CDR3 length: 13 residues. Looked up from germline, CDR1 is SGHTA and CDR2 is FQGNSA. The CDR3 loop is CASSSGVNTEAFF. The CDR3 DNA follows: TGTGCCAGCAGCTCCGGGGTAAACACTGAAGCTTTCTTT.

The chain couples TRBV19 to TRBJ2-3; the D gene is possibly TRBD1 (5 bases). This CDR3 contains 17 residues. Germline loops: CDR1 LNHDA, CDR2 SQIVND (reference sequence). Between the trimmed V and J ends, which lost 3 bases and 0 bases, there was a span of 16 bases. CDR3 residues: CASSIGAGSLSTDTQYF. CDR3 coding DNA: TGTGCCAGTAGTATTGGGGCAGGCAGCCTTAGCACAGATACGCAGTATTTT.

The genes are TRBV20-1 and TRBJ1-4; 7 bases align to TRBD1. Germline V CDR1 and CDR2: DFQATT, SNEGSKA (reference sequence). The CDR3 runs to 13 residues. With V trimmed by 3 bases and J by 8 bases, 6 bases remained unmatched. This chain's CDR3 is CSASATGDEKLFF. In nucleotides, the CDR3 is TGCAGTGCTAGTGCTACAGGGGACGAAAAACTGTTTTTT.

CDR3 sequence (DNA): TGCGCCAGCAGCTTTTCGGTGACAAACAATGAGCAGTTCTTC. This sequence encodes CASSFSVTNNEQFF. The chain carries TRBV5-1 and TRBJ2-1; D unresolved. V lost 2 bases and J 5 bases, leaving 11 bases between the germline ends. The CDR3 contains 14 residues. Germline V CDR1 and CDR2: SGHRS, YFSETQ.

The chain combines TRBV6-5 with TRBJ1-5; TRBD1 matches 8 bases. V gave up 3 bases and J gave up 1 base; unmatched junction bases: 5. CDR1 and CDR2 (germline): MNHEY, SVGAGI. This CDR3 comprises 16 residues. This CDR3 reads CASSYTGQASNQPQHF. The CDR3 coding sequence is TGTGCCAGCAGTTATACGGGACAGGCGAGCAATCAGCCCCAGCATTTT.

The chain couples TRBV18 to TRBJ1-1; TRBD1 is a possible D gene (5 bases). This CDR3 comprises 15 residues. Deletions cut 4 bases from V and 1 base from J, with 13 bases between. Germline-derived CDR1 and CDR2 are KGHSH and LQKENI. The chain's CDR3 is CASSLQAGENTEAFF. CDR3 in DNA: TGTGCCAGCTCACTGCAAGCGGGGGAGAACACTGAAGCTTTCTTT.

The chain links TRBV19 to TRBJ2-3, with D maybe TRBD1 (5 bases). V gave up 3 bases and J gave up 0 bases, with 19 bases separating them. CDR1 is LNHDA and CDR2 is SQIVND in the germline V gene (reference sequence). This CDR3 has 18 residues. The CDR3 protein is CASSIYTGALTSTDTQYF. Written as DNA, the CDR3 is TGTGCCAGTAGTATTTATACAGGCGCCCTTACTAGCACAGATACGCAGTATTTT.

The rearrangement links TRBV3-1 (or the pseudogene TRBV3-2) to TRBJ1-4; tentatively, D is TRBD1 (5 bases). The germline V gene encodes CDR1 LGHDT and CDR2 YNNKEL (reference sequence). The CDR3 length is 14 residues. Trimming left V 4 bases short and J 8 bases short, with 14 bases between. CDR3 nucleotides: TGTGCCAGCAGCCCGGGGGGGAGGGACGAAAAACTGTTTTTT. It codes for CASSPGGRDEKLFF.

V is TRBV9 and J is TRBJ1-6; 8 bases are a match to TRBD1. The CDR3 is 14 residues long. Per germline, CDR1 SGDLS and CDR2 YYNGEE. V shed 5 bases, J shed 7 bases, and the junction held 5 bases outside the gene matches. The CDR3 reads CASRVGQENSPLHF. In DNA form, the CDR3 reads TGTGCCAGCAGGGTGGGACAGGAGAATTCACCCCTCCACTTT. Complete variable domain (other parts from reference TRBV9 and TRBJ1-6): DSGVTQTPKHLITATGQRVTLRCSPRSGDLSVYWYQQSLDQGLQFLIQYYNGEERAKGNILERFSAQQFPDLHSELNLSSLELGDSALYFCASRVGQENSPLHFGNGTRLTVT.

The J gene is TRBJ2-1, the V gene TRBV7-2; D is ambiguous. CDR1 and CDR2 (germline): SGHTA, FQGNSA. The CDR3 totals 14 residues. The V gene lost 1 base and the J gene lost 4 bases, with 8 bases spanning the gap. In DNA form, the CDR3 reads TGTGCCAGCAGCTTAGTACTAAGATACAATGAGCAGTTCTTC. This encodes CASSLVLRYNEQFF.

The DNA of the CDR3 is TGTGCCAGCAGTAGGAACACTGAAGCTTTCTTT. Amino acid sequence: CASSRNTEAFF. This chain connects TRBV6-6 to TRBJ1-1; D remains unclear. Germline CDR1 and CDR2: MNHNY and SVGAGI (reference sequence). The CDR3 loop spans 11 amino acids. Deletions cut 5 bases from V and 1 base from J, with 2 bases between.